This entry concerns a single T cell receptor (beta chain). Its matching antigen is unknown. This sample is drawn from a study of regulatory T cells in long-lasting Graves disease. Findings and caveats of the study: Persistent Graves' patients showed less TCR diversity than newly diagnosed patients showed.

HTBI primers from iRepertoire and Arm-PCR of CDR3 regions yielded the TCR beta libraries. Per the original data handling: Samples collectively showed some 60 TRBV and about 15 TRBJ segments. In TCRdb, the multiplex PCR reads were re-called with MiXCR into one record per CDR3 protein. It is TCRdb's table, rather than the study itself, that gives the V and J calls and clone size. The sample records 620,000 or so distinct CDR3 sequences, less than 20% being singletons. This sample's time point: newly diagnosed GD, antithyroid drugs for less than 3 months. Generation of the TCR library employed RNA extracted from PBMCs. These same records also appear under a second study, on T cells in Graves' hyperthyroidism and ophthalmopathy. This second study notes: Patients with ophthalmopathy were separated from those with stable hyperthyroidism by a 13 V-J model.

This specimen was peripheral blood mononuclear cells (PBMCs), taken at new diagnosis, from a patient treated with antithyroid drugs. This TCR came from a woman aged 25-40 years with Graves disease.

This CDR3 reads CASSLPGVYGYTF. CDR3 coding DNA: TGCGCCAGCAGCTTACCCGGGGTCTATGGCTACACCTTC. The rearrangement links TRBV5-1 to TRBJ1-2; D is unclear. Germline CDR1 SGHRS, CDR2 YFSETQ. The V end lost 2 bases, the J end lost 4 bases, and 9 bases lay between the germline ends. CDR3 size: 13 residues.